The clone carrying this T cell receptor beta chain was detected ten times or more. Its antigen remains unidentified. The sample belongs to a study of neurological immune-mediated disorders. TCRdb reanalysed the 5' RACE reads using MiXCR and keeps one entry per CDR3 protein. The sample shows more than 55,000 distinct CDR3 sequences, 24% of them seen only once. Germline V gives CDR1 SGHRS, CDR2 YFSETQ. The CDR3 consists of 16 residues. V trimming: 0 bases; J trimming: 1 base; junction bases outside the gene matches: 5. Study-level findings and limits: Patients with HTLV-1-associated myelopathy had the highest level of TCR clonal expansion, whereas patients with multiple sclerosis had the lowest level, falling beneath the level found in healthy controls. TCR-beta repertoires seemed private in all groups, with no expanded CDR3 amino acid sequences shared.

The time point denotes: technical triplicate 2. The sample consisted of PBMCs. This chain joins TRBV5-1 and TRBJ1-1; 8 positions match TRBD1. The origin of this receptor is a man aged 55 to 69 with HTLV-1-associated myelopathy (HAM/TSP). The CDR3 loop reads CASSLGMTGANTEAFF. The CDR3 DNA is TGCGCCAGCAGCTTGGGCATGACAGGGGCGAACACTGAAGCTTTCTTT.